This T cell receptor beta chain is from a study of T cell responses to AZD1222 COVID-19 vaccine. Study results and caveats: Dominant CD4 TCR responses targeted spike regions 160-218 and 743-854. Baseline serology detected seropositivity in only 6 or 7 AZD1222 recipients. Two AZD1222 doses significantly raised spike-specific TCR breadth and depth over controls.

V dropped 0 bases and J dropped 3 bases, with 11 bases sitting between them. From germline, CDR1 is SGHNT and CDR2 YYREEE (reference sequence). The CDR3 covers 15 residues. Assay used: immunoSEQ multiplex PCR; TCRdb lists only in-frame clones, some missing. The repertoire holds more than 11,000 clones, approximately 80% seen once, with about two fifths in the top ten. Regarding this clone: As yet, its antigen is unknown.

Sequences were derived from peripheral blood, sampled 28 days after the second AZD1222 dose. The clonotype comes from an adult who received the AZD1222 COVID-19 vaccine. The V and J genes are TRBV5-4 and TRBJ2-3; no clear D gene. In DNA form, the CDR3 reads TGTGCCAGCAGCTTGGACTCCATGAATACAGATACGCAGTATTTT. Translating gives CASSLDSMNTDTQYF.